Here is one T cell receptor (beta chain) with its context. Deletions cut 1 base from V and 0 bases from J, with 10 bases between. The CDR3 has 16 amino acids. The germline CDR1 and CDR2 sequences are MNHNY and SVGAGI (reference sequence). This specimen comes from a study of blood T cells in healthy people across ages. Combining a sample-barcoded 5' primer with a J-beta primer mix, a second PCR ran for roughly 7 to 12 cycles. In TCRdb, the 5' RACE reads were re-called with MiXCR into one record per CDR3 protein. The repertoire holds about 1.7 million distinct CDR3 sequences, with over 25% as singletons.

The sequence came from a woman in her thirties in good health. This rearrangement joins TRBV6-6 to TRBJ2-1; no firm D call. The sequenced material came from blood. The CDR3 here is CASSYFGQSSYNEQFF. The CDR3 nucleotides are TGTGCCAGCAGTTACTTCGGCCAGAGCTCCTACAATGAGCAGTTCTTC.